This T cell receptor beta chain was sequenced during a study of cytomegalovirus exposure and HLA in healthy donors. The overall study: It was reported in a later analysis that the same platform had been used for the 120 or so validation repertoires as for the roughly 670 first-cohort repertoires. Study-level results: It was reported that the classifier diagnosed cytomegalovirus status with high specificity and sensitivity in both the original and validation cohorts.

The assay was immunoSEQ multiplex PCR, and TCRdb's table has in-frame clones only and misses some. The profile shows fewer than 100,000 clones, roughly 88% of them singletons. Germline CDR1 MNHNY, CDR2 SVGAGI (reference sequence). The length of the CDR3 is 16 residues. A word on this clone: What it recognizes is unknown. Its ends do not fully match the called genes, so a read error is possible.

The chain joins TRBV6-6 to TRBJ2-3, with 7 bases identical to TRBD1. The sequenced sample was PBMCs. The receptor was derived from a man younger than 45 in good health and CMV-seronegative. For the CDR3, the DNA is TGTGCCAGCAGTTACCAGCTGGCAGGGGGTTCAGACACGCAGTATTTT. Its translation: CASSYQLAGGSDTQYF.